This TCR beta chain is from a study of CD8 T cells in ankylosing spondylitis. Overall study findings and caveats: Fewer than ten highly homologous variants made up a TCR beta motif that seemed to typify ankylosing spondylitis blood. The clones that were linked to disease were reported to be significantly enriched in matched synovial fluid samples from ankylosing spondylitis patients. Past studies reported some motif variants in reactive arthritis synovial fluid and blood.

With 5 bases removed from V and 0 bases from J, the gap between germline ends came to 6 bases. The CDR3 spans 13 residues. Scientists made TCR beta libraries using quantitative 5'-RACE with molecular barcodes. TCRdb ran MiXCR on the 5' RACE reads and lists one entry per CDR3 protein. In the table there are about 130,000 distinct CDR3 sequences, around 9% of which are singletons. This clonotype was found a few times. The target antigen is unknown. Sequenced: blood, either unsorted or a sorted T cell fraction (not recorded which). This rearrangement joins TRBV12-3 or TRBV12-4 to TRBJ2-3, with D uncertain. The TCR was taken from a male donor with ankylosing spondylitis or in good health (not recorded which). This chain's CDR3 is CASSRTSTDTQYF. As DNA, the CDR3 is TGTGCCAGCAGTCGGACGAGCACAGATACGCAGTATTTT.